This T cell receptor (beta chain) was obtained from a study of T-cell reconstitution after alpha-beta-depleted transplantation in children. Molecular barcoding with unique molecular identifiers was used for the TCRbeta library. Using its own MiXCR run on the PCR reads, TCRdb lists one record per CDR3 protein. The sample contains some 490,000 distinct CDR3 sequences, around 13% of which appear only once. Turning to this clonotype: As the CDR3 is not closed by the conserved phenylalanine or tryptophan, this likely results from a read error.

This CDR3 has 15 residues. The V end lost 1 base, the J end lost 3 bases, and 11 bases lay between the germline ends. Germline lookup yields CDR1 SGHKS and CDR2 YYEKEE (reference sequence). The receptor's source is a human donor who donated a stem cell graft to a child with combined immunodeficiency. Here the sequenced sample was PBMCs from the stem cell graft donor, taken from the stem cell graft. The J gene is TRBJ1-5, the V gene TRBV5-5; D is ambiguous. In DNA, the CDR3 is TGTGCCAGCAGCTTGAGATGGGAAGACAATCAGCCCCAGCATATT. It is translated as CASSLRWEDNQPQHI.